The rows below give T cell receptor beta chains drawn from one sample of a study of somatic mutations in cytotoxic T cells in rheumatoid arthritis. Libraries were prepared by immunoSEQ multiplex PCR; TCRdb keeps only in-frame clonotypes and omits some of them. The table includes roughly 2,700 clones, roughly nine tenths detected once. Sequencing input: CD8+ T cells sorted from blood. Source of these receptors: a woman aged 18-29 years with rheumatoid arthritis. The CDR3 runs from the conserved cysteine through the conserved F or W. D genes are given only for firm matches. Size tells how often a clone was seen (once, few, many) or the class of an expanded clone, and some rows leave it out.

clone_size j_call d_call v_call cdr3_nt cdr3_aa
- TRBJ1-5 TRBD1 TRBV5-5 TGTGCCAGCAGCCAGGGGACAGATGATCGGCCCCAGCATTTT CASSQGTDDRPQHF
- TRBJ2-5 - TRBV7-6 TGTGCCAGCAGCTTAGGTGTCCTAGCGGAGACCCAGTACTTC CASSLGVLAETQYF
- TRBJ1-1 - TRBV19 TGTGCCAGTAGTATAGGGGCAGCCAGTGAAGCTTTCTTT CASSIGAASEAFF
- TRBJ1-1 TRBD1 TRBV9 TGTGCCAGCAGCGGCAGGGGGCGAGATACTGAAGCTTTCTTT CASSGRGRDTEAFF
- TRBJ1-2 TRBD1 TRBV4-1 TGCGCCAGCAGCCCGGGACAGGGGGCGTATGGCTACACCTTC CASSPGQGAYGYTF
- TRBJ2-7 TRBD1 TRBV25-1 TGTGCCAGCAGTGTCACACAGGGGGCGTACGAGCAGTACTTC CASSVTQGAYEQYF
few TRBJ1-6 - TRBV4-1 TGCGCCAGCAGCCATGAACGGGACAAAGGGGATCCCCTCCACTTT CASSHERDKGDPLHF
- TRBJ1-1 - TRBV27 TGTGCCAGCAGTTTCGCTGGGCGGAACACTGAAGCTTTCTTT CASSFAGRNTEAFF
- TRBJ1-1 - TRBV7-6 TGTGCCAGCAGCTTAGGGGGAGCCACTGAAGCTTTCTTT CASSLGGATEAFF
- TRBJ1-2 - TRBV15 TGTGCCACCAGCAGAGAGACACGGGAGAACTATGGCTACACCTTC CATSRETRENYGYTF
- TRBJ1-2 - TRBV7-6 TGTGCCAGCAGCTACGGGACTGATGGCTACACCTTC CASSYGTDGYTF
- TRBJ2-1 - TRBV7-9 TGTGCCAGCAGCTTGGGCGAGCAGTTCTTC CASSLGEQFF
- TRBJ1-2 - TRBV28 TGTGCCAGCAGTTTAACGAGGAGGGCCAATGGCTACACCTTC CASSLTRRANGYTF
- TRBJ2-3 - TRBV7-9 TGTGCCAGCAGCTTAGGAGTGTATAGAAGCACAGATACGCAGTATTTT CASSLGVYRSTDTQYF
- TRBJ2-7 TRBD1 TRBV4-1 TGCGCCAGCAGCCAAGATGGGACAGGGGGCTCCTACGAGCAGTACTTC CASSQDGTGGSYEQYF